The 5 T cell receptor beta chains below all came from one sample that was sequenced in a study of blood T cell repertoires in COVID-19. Sequenced by immunoSEQ multiplex PCR; TCRdb stores in-frame clones only, minus some. This table holds 150,000 to 250,000 clones, 75% to 85% found once. Sequencing was carried out using PBMCs or T cells enriched from blood (not recorded which). These receptors were collected from a man aged 35-49 years who had recovered from COVID-19.

This rearrangement joins TRBV4-2 to TRBJ2-2; 11 nucleotides align to TRBD2. J gave up 4 bases and V 1 base, and 5 bases lay outside the gene matches. Germline V lookup: CDR1 LGHNA, CDR2 YNFKEQ. The CDR3 consists of 17 residues. CDR3 amino acids: CASSQGGLAGGTGELFF. CDR3 DNA sequence: TGTGCCAGCAGCCAAGGCGGGCTAGCGGGGGGCACCGGGGAGCTGTTTTTT.

The chain uses TRBV4-3 and TRBJ1-4, with D uncertain. The CDR3 loop spans 14 amino acids. Germline-derived CDR1 and CDR2 are LGHNA and YSLEER. V was cut by 1 base and J by 5 bases, with 8 bases left in between. CDR3 nucleotides: TGCGCCAGCAGCCAAGGGCAGGAAAATGAAAAACTGTTTTTT. It specifies CASSQGQENEKLFF.

The chain uses TRBV4-2 and TRBJ2-1; 9 bases map to TRBD1. J gave up 6 bases and V 1 base, and 4 bases lay outside the gene matches. Germline V CDR1 and CDR2: LGHNA, YNFKEQ. This CDR3 region has 15 residues. The CDR3 region has the DNA TGTGCCAGCAGCCAAGCTGGGACAGGGTCCAATGAGCAGTTCTTC. This gives the protein CASSQAGTGSNEQFF.

The chain joins TRBV28 to TRBJ1-2, with TRBD1 matching over 10 bases. This CDR3 comprises 16 residues. Germline V CDR1 and CDR2: MDHEN, SYDVKM. With V trimmed by 3 bases and J by 5 bases, 9 bases remained unmatched. CDR3 loop: CASSFWDRGIGYGYTF. In nucleotides, the CDR3 is TGTGCCAGCAGTTTTTGGGACAGGGGTATTGGGTATGGCTACACCTTC.

J is TRBJ1-5 and V is TRBV5-6; 8 nucleotides line up with TRBD1. From germline, CDR1 is SGHDT and CDR2 YYEEEE. CDR3 length: 17 amino acids. The ends lost 1 base at V and 4 bases at J; junction bases unmatched: 10. The CDR3 loop reads CASSLKGDRGSNQPQHF. The CDR3 DNA is TGTGCCAGCAGCTTGAAAGGAGACAGGGGCTCAAATCAGCCCCAGCATTTT. The full variable domain, its missing parts supplied by reference TRBV5-6 and TRBJ1-5, is DAGVTQSPTHLIKTRGQQVTLRCSPKSGHDTVSWYQQALGQGPQFIFQYYEEEERQRGNFPDRFSGHQFPNYSSELNVNALLLGDSALYLCASSLKGDRGSNQPQHFGDGTRLSIL.